The 10 T cell receptor beta chains below were found in one sample sequenced in a study of T-cell memory formation after mild COVID-19 (dated by TCRdb to about 2021). Preparation of the library involved 5' RACE. Sequencing relied on an Illumina NovaSeq 6000. The raw public reads went through TCRdb reprocessing: fastp at Q25, MiXCR clone calling, in-frame beta chains kept. Entries are consolidated by CDR3 protein sequence, retaining the most common genes and DNA. The table for this sample lists 400,000 or so distinct CDR3 sequences; roughly 20% of them were counted only once. The leading ten clones occupy around 13% of the sample. Sequencing input: PBMCs or a T cell subset sorted from them (not recorded which). The receptors come from an adult woman who had mild COVID-19 (a few samples of this study predate the infection). The sample titles of this study are shuffled in the database, so cell type and time point are left out; the donor was told from shared clones.

The chain has TRBV29-1 and TRBJ2-3, with no clear D. Trimming pared 8 bases from V and 1 base from J, leaving 10 bases between. The CDR3 has 12 amino acids. Germline V CDR1 and CDR2: SQVTM, ANQGSEA. The CDR3 is CSLRTGTDTQYF. CDR3 DNA sequence: TGCAGCCTCCGGACCGGCACAGATACGCAGTATTTT.

The sample holds a few counts of this clonotype. The rearrangement links TRBV29-1 to TRBJ2-7, with 7 bases identical to TRBD2. The germline V gene has CDR1 SQVTM and CDR2 ANQGSEA. V trimming: 4 bases; J trimming: 3 bases; junction bases outside the gene matches: 9. This CDR3 is 14 amino acids long. The CDR3 sequence: CSVGGGGRGYEQYF. The CDR3 DNA reads as TGCAGCGTTGGGGGGGGTGGAAGGGGCTACGAGCAGTACTTC.

The chain joins TRBV9 to TRBJ2-3; D is possibly TRBD1 (6 bases). Germline values: CDR1 SGDLS, CDR2 YYNGEE. V was trimmed by 2 bases and J by 2 bases, leaving 18 bases between them. The CDR3 contains 17 residues. In DNA form, the CDR3 reads TGTGCCAGCAGCGTCCCCCATAGACAGGAGTTCACAGATACGCAGTATTTT. Its translation is CASSVPHRQEFTDTQYF.

V gene TRBV19 combines with J gene TRBJ2-7; D possibly corresponds to TRBD2 (5 bases). Trimming pared 7 bases from V and 4 bases from J, leaving 23 bases between. The CDR3 loop spans 16 amino acids. Germline CDR1 LNHDA, CDR2 SQIVND (reference sequence). CDR3 coding DNA: TGTGCCAGTATACACGGGGATTCTAGTGGTGGTTACGAGCAGTACTTC. As protein: CASIHGDSSGGYEQYF.

In nucleotides, the CDR3 is TGTGCCAGCAGCTCGCGATACAGTGAGCAGCCGAACACTGAAGCTTTCTTT. Residues: CASSSRYSEQPNTEAFF. The chain couples TRBV13 to TRBJ1-1; no definite D call. V dropped 4 bases and J dropped 1 base, with 19 bases sitting between them. This CDR3 comprises 17 residues. Germline-derived CDR1 and CDR2 are PRHDT and FYEKMQ (reference sequence).

The chain couples TRBV19 to TRBJ1-4; a possible D gene is TRBD1 (5 bases). CDR3 length equals 14 residues. V was cut by 5 bases and J by 8 bases, with 15 bases left in between. Germline loops: CDR1 LNHDA, CDR2 SQIVND (reference sequence). The CDR3 bases are TGTGCCAGTAGTTCCCAGGGACGGTACGAAAAACTGTTTTTT. Its protein product is CASSSQGRYEKLFF.

Only one count was recorded for this clonotype. The chain uses TRBV7-8 and TRBJ2-1; 8 bases fit TRBD2. J gave up 8 bases and V 1 base, and 10 bases lay outside the gene matches. Germline CDR1 SGHVS, CDR2 FQNEAQ. The CDR3 contains 16 residues. Here the CDR3 DNA reads TGTGCCAGCAGCTTAGGAGCGACGGGGGGGCTGGATGAGCAGTTCTTC. Translating gives CASSLGATGGLDEQFF.

The rearrangement uses TRBV6-1 and TRBJ2-7; no firm D call. Germline CDR1 reads MNHNS; CDR2 reads SASEGT. Trimming removed 1 base from V and 3 bases from J, with 13 bases in between. The CDR3 totals 15 residues. CDR3: CASSEDFWVLYEQYF. The CDR3 DNA follows: TGTGCCAGCAGTGAAGACTTCTGGGTTCTCTACGAGCAGTACTTC.

This clonotype has a count of ten or more. The chain combines TRBV18 with TRBJ2-1, with TRBD2 matching over 8 bases. The CDR3 loop spans 17 amino acids. CDR1 is KGHSH, CDR2 LQKENI, per germline. V dropped 2 bases and J dropped 0; count of bases not matched to a gene: 6. CDR3 coding DNA: TGTGCCAGCTCACCAGCGGGGGGCCCAAGCTCCTACAATGAGCAGTTCTTC. Protein: CASSPAGGPSSYNEQFF.

This clonotype appeared a few times. The chain carries TRBV18 and TRBJ1-2, with 7 bases that match TRBD1. V shed 4 bases, J shed 1 base, and the junction held 12 bases outside the gene matches. CDR3 length: 17 residues. Per the germline V gene, CDR1 is KGHSH and CDR2 is LQKENI. CDR3 DNA: TGTGCCAGCTCACGTATGGACAGGCCTGCAGTTAACTATGGCTACACCTTC. Protein sequence: CASSRMDRPAVNYGYTF.